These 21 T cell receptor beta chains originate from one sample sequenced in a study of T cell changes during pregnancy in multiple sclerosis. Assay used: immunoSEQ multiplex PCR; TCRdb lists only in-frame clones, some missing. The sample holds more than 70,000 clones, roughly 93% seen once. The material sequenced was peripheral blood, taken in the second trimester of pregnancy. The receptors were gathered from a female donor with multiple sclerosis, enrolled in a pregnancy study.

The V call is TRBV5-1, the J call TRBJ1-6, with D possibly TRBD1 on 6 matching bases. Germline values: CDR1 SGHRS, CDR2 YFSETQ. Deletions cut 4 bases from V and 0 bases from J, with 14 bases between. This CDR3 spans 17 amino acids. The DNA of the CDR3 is TGCGCCAGCAGCGCCGCCAGGGGAAGCTCCTATAATTCACCCCTCCACTTT. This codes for CASSAARGSSYNSPLHF.

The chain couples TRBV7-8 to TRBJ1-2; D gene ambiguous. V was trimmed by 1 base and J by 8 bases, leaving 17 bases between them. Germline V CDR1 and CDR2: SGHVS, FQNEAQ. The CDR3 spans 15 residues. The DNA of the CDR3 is TGTGCCAGCAGCTTAGATCGAACCGGCGAGGGCGGCTACACCTTC. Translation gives CASSLDRTGEGGYTF.

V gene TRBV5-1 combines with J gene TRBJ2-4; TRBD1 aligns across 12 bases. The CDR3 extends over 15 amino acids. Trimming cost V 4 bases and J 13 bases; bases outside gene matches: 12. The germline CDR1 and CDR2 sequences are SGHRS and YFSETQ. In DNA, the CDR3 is TGCGCCAGCAGCCCCGGGACAGGGGGCAAGGAGGGACAGTACTTC. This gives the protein CASSPGTGGKEGQYF. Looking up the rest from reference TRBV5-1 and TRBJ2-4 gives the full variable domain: KAGVTQTPRYLIKTRGQQVTLSCSPISGHRSVSWYQQTPGQGLQFLFEYFSETQRNKGNFPGRFSGRQFSNSRSEMNVSTLELGDSALYLCASSPGTGGKEGQYFGAGTRLSVL.

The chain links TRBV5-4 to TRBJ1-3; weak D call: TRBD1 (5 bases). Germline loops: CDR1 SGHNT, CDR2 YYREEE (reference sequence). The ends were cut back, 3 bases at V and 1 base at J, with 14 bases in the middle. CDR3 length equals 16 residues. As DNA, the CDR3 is TGTGCCAGCAGCTCGGCGACAGTAGGGTCTGGAAACACCATATATTTT. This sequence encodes CASSSATVGSGNTIYF.

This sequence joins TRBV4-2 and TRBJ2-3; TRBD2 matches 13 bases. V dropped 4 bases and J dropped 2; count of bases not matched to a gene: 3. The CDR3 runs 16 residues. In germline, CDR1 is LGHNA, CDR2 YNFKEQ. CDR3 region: CASSPGTSGDTDTQYF. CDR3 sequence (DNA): TGTGCCAGCAGCCCCGGGACTAGCGGGGACACAGATACGCAGTATTTT.

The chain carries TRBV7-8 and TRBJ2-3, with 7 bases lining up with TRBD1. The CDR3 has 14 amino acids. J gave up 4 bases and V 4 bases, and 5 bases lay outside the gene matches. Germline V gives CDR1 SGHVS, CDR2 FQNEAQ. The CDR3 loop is CASSSTGAPDTQYF. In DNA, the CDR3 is TGTGCCAGCAGCTCCACAGGGGCACCAGATACGCAGTATTTT.

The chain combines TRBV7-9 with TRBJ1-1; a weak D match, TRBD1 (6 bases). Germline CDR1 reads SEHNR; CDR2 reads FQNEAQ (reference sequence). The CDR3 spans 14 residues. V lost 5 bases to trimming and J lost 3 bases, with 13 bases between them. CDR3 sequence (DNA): TGTGCCAGCAGCCGGGGGGCCGGGGACACTGAAGCTTTCTTT. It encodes CASSRGAGDTEAFF. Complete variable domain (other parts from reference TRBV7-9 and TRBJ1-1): DTGVSQNPRHKITKRGQNVTFRCDPISEHNRLYWYRQTLGQGPEFLTYFQNEAQLEKSRLLSDRFSAERPKGSFSTLEIQRTEQGDSAMYLCASSRGAGDTEAFFGQGTRLTVV.

The CDR3 region has the DNA TGCAGCGTTGAATCGAGCTCAGCGAGCTCCTACGAGCAGTACTTC. It specifies CSVESSSASSYEQYF. The V call is TRBV29-1, the J call TRBJ2-7; D remains ambiguous. The CDR3 totals 15 residues. V lost 2 bases and J 0 bases, leaving 14 bases between the germline ends. The germline V gene encodes CDR1 SQVTM and CDR2 ANQGSEA.

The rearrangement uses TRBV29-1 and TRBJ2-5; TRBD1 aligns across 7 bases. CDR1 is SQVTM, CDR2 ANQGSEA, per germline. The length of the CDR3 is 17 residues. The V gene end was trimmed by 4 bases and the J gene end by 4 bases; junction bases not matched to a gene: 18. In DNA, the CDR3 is TGCAGCGTTGCCGGGACAGAGAACTATAACCCCCTAGAGACCCAGTACTTC. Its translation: CSVAGTENYNPLETQYF.

The CDR3, as DNA: TGTGCCAGCAGCCCCGGGCCAGACAGGGAGACCCAGTACTTC. As protein: CASSPGPDRETQYF. V and J are TRBV11-2 and TRBJ2-5; D is perhaps TRBD1 (6 bases). V lost 5 bases to trimming and J lost 5 bases, with 15 bases between them. The germline gives CDR1 SGHAT, CDR2 FQNNGV. The CDR3 has 14 residues.

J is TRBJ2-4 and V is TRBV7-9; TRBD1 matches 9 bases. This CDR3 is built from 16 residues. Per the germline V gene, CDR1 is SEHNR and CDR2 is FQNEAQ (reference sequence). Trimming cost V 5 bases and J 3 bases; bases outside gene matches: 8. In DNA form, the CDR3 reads TGTGCCAGCAGCGATACAGGGGGCGCGGTCAAAAACATTCAGTACTTC. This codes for CASSDTGGAVKNIQYF.

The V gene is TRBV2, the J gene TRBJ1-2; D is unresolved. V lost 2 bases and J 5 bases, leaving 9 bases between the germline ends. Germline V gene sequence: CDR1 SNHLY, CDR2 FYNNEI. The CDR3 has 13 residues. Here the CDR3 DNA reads TGTGCCAGCAGTGAATCCGGGAGATATGGCTACACCTTC. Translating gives CASSESGRYGYTF.

The CDR3: CASKIREEYGYTF. CDR3 DNA: TGTGCCAGCAAAATCAGGGAGGAGTATGGCTACACCTTC. The J gene is TRBJ1-2, the V gene TRBV5-5; D might be TRBD1 (5 bases). V lost 6 bases to trimming and J lost 5 bases, with 14 bases between them. The CDR3 spans 13 residues. Per the germline V gene, CDR1 is SGHKS and CDR2 is YYEKEE (reference sequence).

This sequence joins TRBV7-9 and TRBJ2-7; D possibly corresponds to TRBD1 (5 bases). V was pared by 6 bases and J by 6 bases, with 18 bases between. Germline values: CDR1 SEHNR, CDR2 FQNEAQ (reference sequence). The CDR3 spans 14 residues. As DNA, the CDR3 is TGTGCCAGCAGGGATACTAATTTTCAGGGCGAGCAGTACTTC. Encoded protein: CASRDTNFQGEQYF.

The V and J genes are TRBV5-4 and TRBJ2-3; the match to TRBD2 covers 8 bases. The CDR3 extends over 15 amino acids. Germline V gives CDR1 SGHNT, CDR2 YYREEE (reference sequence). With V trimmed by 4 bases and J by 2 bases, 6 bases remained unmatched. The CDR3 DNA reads TGTGCCAGCAGCAGAAGCGGGGGCCTCACAGATACGCAGTATTTT. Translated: CASSRSGGLTDTQYF.

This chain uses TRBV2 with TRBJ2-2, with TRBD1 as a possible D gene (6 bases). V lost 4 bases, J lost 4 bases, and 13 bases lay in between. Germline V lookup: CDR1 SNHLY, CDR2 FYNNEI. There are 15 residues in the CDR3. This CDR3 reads CASSGVTGSTGELFF. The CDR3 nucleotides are TGTGCCAGCAGTGGTGTCACAGGGAGCACCGGGGAGCTGTTTTTT.

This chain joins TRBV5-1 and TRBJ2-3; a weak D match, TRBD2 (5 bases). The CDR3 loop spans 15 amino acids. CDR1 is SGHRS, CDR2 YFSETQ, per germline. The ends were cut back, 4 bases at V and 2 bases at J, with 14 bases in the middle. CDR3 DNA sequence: TGCGCCAGCAGCCACAGCGGAAAAAACACAGATACGCAGTATTTT. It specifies CASSHSGKNTDTQYF.

The CDR3 DNA reads TGTGCCAGCAGCTTAGATGGGGGCCACACCGGGGAGCTGTTTTTT. Protein product: CASSLDGGHTGELFF. V usage is TRBV11-2 and J usage is TRBJ2-2, with D possibly TRBD1 on 6 matching bases. Trimming cost V 0 bases and J 3 bases, with 8 bases left between them. CDR1 is SGHAT, CDR2 FQNNGV, per germline. The CDR3 covers 15 residues.

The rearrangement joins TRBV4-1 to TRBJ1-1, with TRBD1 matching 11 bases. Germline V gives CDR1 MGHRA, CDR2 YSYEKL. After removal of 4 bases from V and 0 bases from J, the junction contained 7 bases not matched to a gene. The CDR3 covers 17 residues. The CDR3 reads CASSRGQGATMNTEAFF. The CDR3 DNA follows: TGCGCCAGCAGCCGCGGACAGGGGGCAACAATGAACACTGAAGCTTTCTTT.

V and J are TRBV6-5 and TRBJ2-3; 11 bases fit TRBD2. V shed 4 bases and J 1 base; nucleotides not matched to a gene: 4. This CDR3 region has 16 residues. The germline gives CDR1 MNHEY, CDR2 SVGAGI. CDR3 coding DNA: TGTGCCAGCAGTTTCGCGGGACTAGCGGGCACAGATACGCAGTATTTT. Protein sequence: CASSFAGLAGTDTQYF.

CDR3 sequence reads: CASSDKDRGLEQYF. CDR3 nucleotides: TGTGCCAGCAGCGACAAGGACAGGGGCCTCGAGCAGTACTTC. V and J are TRBV9 and TRBJ2-7; 9 bases are a match to TRBD1. The CDR3 consists of 14 residues. CDR1 is SGDLS and CDR2 is YYNGEE in the germline V gene. V trimming: 3 bases; J trimming: 6 bases; junction bases outside the gene matches: 7.